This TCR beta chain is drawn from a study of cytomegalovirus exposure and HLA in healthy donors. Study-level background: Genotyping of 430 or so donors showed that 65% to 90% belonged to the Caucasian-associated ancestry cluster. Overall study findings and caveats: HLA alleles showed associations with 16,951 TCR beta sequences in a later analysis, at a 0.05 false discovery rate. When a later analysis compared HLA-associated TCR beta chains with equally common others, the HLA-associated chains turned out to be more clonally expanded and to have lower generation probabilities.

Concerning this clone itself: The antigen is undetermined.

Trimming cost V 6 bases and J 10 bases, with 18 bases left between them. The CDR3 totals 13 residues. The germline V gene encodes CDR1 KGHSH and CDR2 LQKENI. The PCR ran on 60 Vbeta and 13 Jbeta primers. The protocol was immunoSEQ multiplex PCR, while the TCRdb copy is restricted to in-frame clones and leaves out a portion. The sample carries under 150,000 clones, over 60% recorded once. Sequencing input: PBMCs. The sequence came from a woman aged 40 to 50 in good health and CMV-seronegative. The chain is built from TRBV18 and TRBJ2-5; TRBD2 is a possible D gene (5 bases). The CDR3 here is CASSRTDGSSQYF. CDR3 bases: TGTGCCAGCTCGCGGACGGATGGGAGCAGCCAGTACTTC.